The TCR beta chain under discussion was sequenced for a study of radiotherapy plus CTLA-4 blockade in lung cancer. Participants had chemo-refractory metastatic non-small-cell lung cancer and were treated with focal radiation plus ipilimumab CTLA-4 blockade. Profiled with immunoSEQ multiplex PCR; TCRdb holds only in-frame clones, not every one. The table lists about 99,000 clones, around 90% of them singletons. CDR1 is MNHEY and CDR2 is SMNVEV in the germline V gene (reference sequence). The CDR3 is 16 residues long. V shed 5 bases and J 1 base; nucleotides not matched to a gene: 3. Study-wide results and caveats: Tumor-derived TCR clones expanded in blood after radiotherapy plus ipilimumab. Response was reportedly best predicted by early blood T cell clone dynamics, with interferon-beta.

As concerns this clone: Its antigen is undetermined.

The sequencing here drew on peripheral blood, taken from a patient treated with radiotherapy plus ipilimumab. J is TRBJ2-3 and V is TRBV27; 13 bases agree with TRBD2. The source is a human donor with non-small cell lung cancer that progressed on radiotherapy plus ipilimumab. CDR3 coding DNA: TGTGCCAGCAGTCCTGGACTAGCGGGAGGCACAGATACGCAGTATTTT. Protein product: CASSPGLAGGTDTQYF.